This T cell receptor (beta chain) was retrieved from a study of cytomegalovirus exposure and HLA in healthy donors. The study's findings and limits: Other equally common chains were less clonally expanded than HLA-associated TCR beta chains, a later analysis showed.

The CDR3 consists of 16 residues. V lost 0 bases and J lost 6; bases outside the gene matches: 8. Germline-derived CDR1 and CDR2 are MNHEY and SVGAGI. To note about this clone: Its antigen is not identified.

The study ran its PCR with 60 Vbeta and 13 Jbeta primers. Here immunoSEQ multiplex PCR was the method, and the copy in TCRdb shows in-frame clones only, minus some. The table shows approximately 170,000 clones, with about 79% occurring only once. The specimen was PBMCs. This receptor was taken from a woman between 50 and 59 years old in good health and CMV-seronegative. V usage is TRBV6-5 and J usage is TRBJ1-2; the match to TRBD1 covers 9 bases. CDR3: CASSYSRDRVENGYTF. The CDR3 nucleotides are TGTGCCAGCAGTTACTCGCGGGACAGGGTCGAGAATGGCTACACCTTC.